This T cell receptor beta chain comes out of a study of blood T cell repertoires in COVID-19. Study background: COVID-19 samples collected from the United States, Italy and Spain covered acute and convalescent phases. The analysed material was cDNA or gDNA that came from T cells, B-cell-depleted T cells, or PBMCs.

TCRdb keeps only in-frame clones here, not all; method: immunoSEQ multiplex PCR. The repertoire has 120,000 to 150,000 clones, roughly 84% of them found once; the top ten carry under 5.5%. CDR1 and CDR2 from the germline V gene are SEHNR and FQNEAQ (reference sequence). This CDR3 is built from 15 residues. V was shortened by 5 bases and J by 2 bases, with 10 bases between the two germline ends. This sequence was found in a human donor in a cohort sampled during active COVID-19. The gene calls are TRBV7-9 and TRBJ2-6; possible D gene TRBD1, 5 bases. Source material: peripheral blood. The chain's CDR3 is CASSPQAAGANVLTF. DNA for the CDR3: TGTGCCAGCAGCCCACAGGCGGCTGGGGCCAACGTCCTGACTTTC.